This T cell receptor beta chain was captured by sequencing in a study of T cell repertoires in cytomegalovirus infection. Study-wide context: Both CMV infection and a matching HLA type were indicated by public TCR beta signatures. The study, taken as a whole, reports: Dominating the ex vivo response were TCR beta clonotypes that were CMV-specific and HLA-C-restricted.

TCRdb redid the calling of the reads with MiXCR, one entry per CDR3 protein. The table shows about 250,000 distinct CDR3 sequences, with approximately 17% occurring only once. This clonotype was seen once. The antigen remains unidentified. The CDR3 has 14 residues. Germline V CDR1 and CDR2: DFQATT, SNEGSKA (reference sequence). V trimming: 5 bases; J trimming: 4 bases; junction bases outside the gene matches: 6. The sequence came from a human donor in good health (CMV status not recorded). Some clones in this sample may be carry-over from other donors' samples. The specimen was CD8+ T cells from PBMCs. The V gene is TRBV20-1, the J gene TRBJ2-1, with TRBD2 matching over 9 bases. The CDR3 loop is CSARGLARYNEQFF. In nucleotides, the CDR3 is TGCAGTGCTCGTGGACTAGCGAGGTACAATGAGCAGTTCTTC.